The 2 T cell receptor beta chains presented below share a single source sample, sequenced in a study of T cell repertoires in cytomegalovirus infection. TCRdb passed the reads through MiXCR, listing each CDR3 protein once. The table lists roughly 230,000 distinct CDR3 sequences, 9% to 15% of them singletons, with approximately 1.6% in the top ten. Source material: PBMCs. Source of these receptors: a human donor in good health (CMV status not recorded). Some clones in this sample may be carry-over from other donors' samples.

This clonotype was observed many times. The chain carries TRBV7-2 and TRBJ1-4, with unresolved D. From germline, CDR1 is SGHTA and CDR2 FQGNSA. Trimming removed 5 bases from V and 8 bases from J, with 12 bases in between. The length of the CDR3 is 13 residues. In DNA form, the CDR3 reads TGTGCCAGCAGCCTCGTGGCGGGGGAAAAACTGTTTTTT. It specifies CASSLVAGEKLFF.

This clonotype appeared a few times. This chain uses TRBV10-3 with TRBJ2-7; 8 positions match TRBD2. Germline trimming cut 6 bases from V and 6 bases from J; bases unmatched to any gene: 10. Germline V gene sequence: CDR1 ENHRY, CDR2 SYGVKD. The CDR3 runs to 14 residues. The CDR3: CAISPLREGFEQYF. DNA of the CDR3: TGTGCCATCAGCCCTCTACGGGAGGGTTTCGAGCAGTACTTC.